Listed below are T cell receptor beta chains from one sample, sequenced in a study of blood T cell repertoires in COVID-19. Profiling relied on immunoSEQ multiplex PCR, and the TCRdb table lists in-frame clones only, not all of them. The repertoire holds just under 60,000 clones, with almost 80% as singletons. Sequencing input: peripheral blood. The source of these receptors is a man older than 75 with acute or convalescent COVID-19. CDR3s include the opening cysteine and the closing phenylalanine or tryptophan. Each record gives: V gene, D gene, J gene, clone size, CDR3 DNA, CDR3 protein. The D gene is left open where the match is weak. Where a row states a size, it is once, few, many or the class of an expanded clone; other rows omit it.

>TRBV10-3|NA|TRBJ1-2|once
TGTGCCCTTCAGGGTTTGAACTATGGCTACACCTTC
CALQGLNYGYTF
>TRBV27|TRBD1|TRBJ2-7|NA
TGTGCCAGCAGTTCCACACAGGGGAATAGGGTCTACGAGCAGTACTTC
CASSSTQGNRVYEQYF
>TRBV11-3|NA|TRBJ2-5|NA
TGTGCCAGCAGCTTAGATCTTGTGACAGCCCAAGAGACCCAGTACTTC
CASSLDLVTAQETQYF
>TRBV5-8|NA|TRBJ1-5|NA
TGTGCCAGCAGCGCGGGACTGGTCGGCAATCAGCCCCAGCATTTT
CASSAGLVGNQPQHF
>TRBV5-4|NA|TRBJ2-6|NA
TGTGCCAGCCCAAATGGGGCCAACGTCCTGACTTTC
CASPNGANVLTF
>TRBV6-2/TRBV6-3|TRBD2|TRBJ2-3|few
TGTGCCAGCAGCCCGGGACTAGCGGGAGAAGTTCCCGTCACAGATACGCAGTATTTT
CASSPGLAGEVPVTDTQYF
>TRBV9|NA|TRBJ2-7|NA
TGTGCCAGCAGCCGACAGGCCTCCTACGAGCAGTACTTC
CASSRQASYEQYF
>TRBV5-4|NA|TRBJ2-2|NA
TGTGCCAGCAGCTTGGCCCGGGGAATCACCGGGGAGCTGTTTTTT
CASSLARGITGELFF
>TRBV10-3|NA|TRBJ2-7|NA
TGTGCCATCAACGGAAGACAAAGCTCCTACGAGCAGTACTTC
CAINGRQSSYEQYF
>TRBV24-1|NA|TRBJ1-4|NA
TGTGCCACCAGTGATTCAGGGAAGGGTAATGAAAAACTGTTTTTT
CATSDSGKGNEKLFF
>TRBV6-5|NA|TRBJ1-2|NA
TGTGCCAGCAGCCGCGATTCTAACTATGGCTACACCTTC
CASSRDSNYGYTF
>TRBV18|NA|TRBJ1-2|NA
TGTGCCAGCTCACCCACCGTCGGTGAGATCCACTATGGCTACACCTTC
CASSPTVGEIHYGYTF
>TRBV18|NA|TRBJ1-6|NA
TGTGCCAGCTCACCAGGGGGCCTTGGGGATTCACCCCTCCACTTT
CASSPGGLGDSPLHF
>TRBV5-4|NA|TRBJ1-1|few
TGTGCCAGCAGCTTGGCATCAGGGAGGACTGAAGCTTTCTTT
CASSLASGRTEAFF
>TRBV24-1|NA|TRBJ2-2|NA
TGTGCCACCAGTGATTTCGGGGACACCGGGGAGCTGTTTTTT
CATSDFGDTGELFF
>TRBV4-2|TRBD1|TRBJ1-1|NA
TGTGCCAGCAGCCAACTGACAGGGGATGAGGCAGCTTTCTTT
CASSQLTGDEAAFF
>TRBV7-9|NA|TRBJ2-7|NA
TGTGCCAGCAGCCCGACGCTGGACATGGGCGAGCAGTACTTC
CASSPTLDMGEQYF
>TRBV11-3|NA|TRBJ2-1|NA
TGTGCCAGCAGCACTGGCGACCAGCGGGAGCAGTTCTTC
CASSTGDQREQFF
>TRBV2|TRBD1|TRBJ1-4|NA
TGTGCCAGCCAGGACAGGGGGCGAACTAATGAAAAACTGTTTTTT
CASQDRGRTNEKLFF
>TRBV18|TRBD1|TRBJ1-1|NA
TGTGCCAGCTCACCGGGACAGGGTGAAACTGAAGCTTTCTTT
CASSPGQGETEAFF
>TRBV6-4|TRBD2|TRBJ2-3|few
TGTGCCAGCGAGCGGGGGGGCTCCCCAGATACGCAGTATTTT
CASERGGSPDTQYF
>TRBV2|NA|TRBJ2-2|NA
TGTGCCAGCATTCAGGATAGGAACACCGGGGAGCTGTTTTTT
CASIQDRNTGELFF
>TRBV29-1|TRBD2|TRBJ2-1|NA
TGCAGCGTTCGTAAAAGCGGGAAAGTGAACAATGAGCAGTTCTTC
CSVRKSGKVNNEQFF
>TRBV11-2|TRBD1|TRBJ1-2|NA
TGTGCCAGCAGCCCAGGGACAGGATACTATGGCTACACCTTC
CASSPGTGYYGYTF
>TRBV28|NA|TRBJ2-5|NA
TGTGCCAGCAGTTTACTAGCGCCGACCAAAGAGACCCAGTACTTC
CASSLLAPTKETQYF
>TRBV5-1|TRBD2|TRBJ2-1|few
TGCGCCAGCAGCTTGATTCCTAGCGGAACCTACAATGAGCAGTTCTTC
CASSLIPSGTYNEQFF
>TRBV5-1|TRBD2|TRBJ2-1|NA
TGCGCCAGCAGCTTGTCTAGCGGGGGATACAATGAGCAGTTCTTC
CASSLSSGGYNEQFF
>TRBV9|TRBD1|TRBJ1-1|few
TGTGCCAGCAGCGTGGGACAGCTCATGAACACTGAAGCTTTCTTT
CASSVGQLMNTEAFF
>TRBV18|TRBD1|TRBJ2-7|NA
TGTGCCAGCTCAACAGGTTCAGGGGGCAATCCCTACGAGCAGTACTTC
CASSTGSGGNPYEQYF
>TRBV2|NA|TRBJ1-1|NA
TGTGCCAGCAGTTTGCGGGCCTACACTGAAGCTTTCTTT
CASSLRAYTEAFF
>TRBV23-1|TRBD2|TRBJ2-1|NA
TGCGCCAGCAGTCAATCGATGGACGAGCGGGAACCTTGGAATGAGCAGTTCTTC
CASSQSMDEREPWNEQFF